The following is a T cell receptor beta chain sequence with its context. What it binds is not known. Alopecia areata patients provided lesional scalp punch biopsies and peripheral blood. The CDR3 loop spans 15 amino acids. The germline V and J ends were trimmed by 7 bases and 4 bases, with 19 bases remaining between them. In germline, CDR1 is LNHDA, CDR2 SQIVND (reference sequence). The sample comes from a study of CD8+ T cells in alopecia areata. Overall study context: Treatment comprised oral tofacitinib, 5 to 10 mg twice daily, in treated patients.

Overall study findings and caveats: Tissue-resident alphabeta T cells belonging to normal skin likewise get sequenced within scalp specimens. Mice showed TCR sharing more clearly than patients did, possibly owing to HLA.

The authors extracted RNA and reverse transcribed it into cDNA as the sequencing template. Sequencing used immunoSEQ multiplex PCR; TCRdb keeps in-frame clones, though not all of them. This table holds 250,000 or so clones, under 80% found once. This receptor was obtained from a human donor with alopecia areata. The chain is built from TRBV19 and TRBJ1-2; no reliable D call. The material sequenced was CD4+ T cells sorted from blood, taken at week 0. The CDR3: CASIPTPGGGYGYTF. DNA for the CDR3: TGTGCCAGTATCCCAACCCCAGGCGGCGGCTATGGCTACACCTTC.